One sample yielded the 30 T cell receptor beta chains listed below, sequenced in a study of tissue T cells after allogeneic stem cell transplantation. Sequencing used immunoSEQ multiplex PCR; TCRdb keeps in-frame clones, though not all of them. The repertoire includes about 4,000 clones, roughly 50% of them detected once, and less than 7% sits in the top ten. The time point denotes: mouse harvest day 7 after allogeneic transplant. Tail vein injection delivered 10^7 T-cell-depleted bone marrow cells and 10^6 splenic CD5+ T cells. What was sequenced was gut tissue. The source is a female BALB/c mouse given C57BL/6 T cells with graft-versus-host disease after an allogeneic hematopoietic cell transplant.

As for this clone: Any gene name here is a mouse gene name. The CDR3 end falls 1 residue outside the read, so it is completed with the germline J gene. The chain has TRBV26 and TRBJ2-4; 7 bases map to TRBD1. This CDR3 has 15 amino acids. V was pared by 6 bases and J by 0 bases, with 6 bases of the junction left unmatched. CDR1 is KGHPV and CDR2 is FQNQEV in the germline V gene (reference sequence). CDR3 in amino acids: CASSLQGWSQNTLYF. The DNA read from the CDR3 is TGTGCCAGCAGCCTACAGGGGTGGAGTCAAAACACCTTGTAC.

A remark on this clone: Mouse germline and gene names are used. The read ends 1 residue early relative to the CDR3; the germline J gene fills the gap. The rearrangement links TRBV14 to TRBJ2-7; 10 bases are shared with TRBD1. CDR3 length: 14 amino acids. J was trimmed by 1 base and V by 5 bases; bases with no gene match: 3. The germline V gene has CDR1 SGHDT and CDR2 FRDEAV. Partial CDR3 DNA: TGTGCCAGCAGCCGACAGGGGGCATCCTATGAACAGTAC. Its protein is CASSRQGASYEQY. The full CDR3 sequence reads CASSRQGASYEQYF.

A note on this clone: Gene names denote mouse genes. Coverage ceases 1 residue before the CDR3 finishes, and the germline J gene fills in the end. V is TRBV26 and J is TRBJ1-1; TRBD1 might be the D (5 bases). The germline V and J ends were trimmed by 6 bases and 0 bases, with 11 bases remaining between them. CDR3 length equals 14 residues. Germline loops: CDR1 KGHPV, CDR2 FQNQEV (reference sequence). CDR3 DNA (partial): TGTGCCAGCAGGGGGAGGGGTGCAAACACAGAAGTCTTC. Its translation: CASRGRGANTEVF. Given in full, the CDR3 is CASRGRGANTEVFF.

This clone showed up just a few times. Genes and germline come from the mouse. The CDR3 goes on 1 residue after the read ends, and that part is filled in from the germline J gene. The gene calls are TRBV13-3 and TRBJ1-2, with D perhaps TRBD1 (6 bases). The CDR3 runs 15 residues. CDR1 and CDR2 (germline): NNHDY, SYVADS. V dropped 5 bases and J dropped 0 bases, with 14 bases sitting between them. The part of the CDR3 DNA that was read is TGTGCCAGCAGCCTCCGGGACATTGCAAACTCCGACTACACC. It codes for CASSLRDIANSDYT. The entire CDR3 reads CASSLRDIANSDYTF.

Notes on this clone: Any gene name here is a mouse gene name. The observed sequence ends 1 residue before the CDR3 terminus, with the missing tail filled in from the germline J gene. This chain uses TRBV26 with TRBJ2-1, with 11 bases that match TRBD2. Germline values: CDR1 KGHPV, CDR2 FQNQEV (reference sequence). V lost 3 bases to trimming and J lost 0 bases; unmatched junction nucleotides: 1. The CDR3 runs 16 residues. CDR3 protein: CASSLDWGGNYAEQFF. The sequenced part of the CDR3 DNA is TGTGCCAGCAGTCTCGACTGGGGGGGTAACTATGCTGAGCAGTTC.

This clone came up a few times. Any gene name here is a mouse gene name. The read terminates 1 residue before the CDR3 end, so the remaining end is supplied by the germline J gene. V usage is TRBV26 and J usage is TRBJ2-7; the match to TRBD2 covers 10 bases. After removal of 0 bases from V and 5 bases from J, the junction contained 1 base not matched to a gene. The CDR3 is 14 residues long. Germline assignment: CDR1 KGHPV and CDR2 FQNQEV (reference sequence). CDR3 in amino acids: CASSLSLGGDEQYF. CDR3 bases read: TGTGCCAGCAGTCTGTCACTGGGGGGGGATGAACAGTAC.

With respect to this clone: Gene names denote mouse genes. The read ends 1 residue shy of where the CDR3 ends; the end is completed using the germline J gene. This chain links TRBV26 with TRBJ1-2, with 9 bases identical to TRBD1. CDR1 is KGHPV and CDR2 is FQNQEV in the germline V gene (reference sequence). This CDR3 region has 14 residues. With 3 bases clipped from V and 3 bases from J, the junction kept 2 bases outside the gene matches. The DNA read from the CDR3 is TGTGCCAGCAGTCTTACAGGGGGCCACTCCGACTACACC. Translated: CASSLTGGHSDYT. The full CDR3 sequence reads CASSLTGGHSDYTF. Filled out from reference TRBV26 and TRBJ1-2, the complete variable domain reads NSKVIQTPRYLVKGQGQKAKMRCIPEKGHPVVFWYQQNKNNEFKFLINFQNQEVLQQIDMTEKRFSAECPSNSPCSLEIQSSEAGDSALYLCASSLTGGHSDYTFGSGTRLLVI.

As regards this clone: The listed genes are named as in mouse. The DNA ends 1 residue before the CDR3 does, and the rest of the CDR3 is filled in from the germline J gene. The rearrangement joins TRBV12-2 to TRBJ2-2, with D perhaps TRBD2 (7 bases). CDR1 SGHLS and CDR2 HYDKME come from the germline V gene. The V gene lost 2 bases and the J gene lost 4 bases, with 13 bases spanning the gap. This CDR3 comprises 15 residues. CDR3 DNA (partial): TGTGCCAGCTCTCCGTGGGGGGCGGGCACCGGGCAGCTCTAC. Residues: CASSPWGAGTGQLY. In full, the CDR3 is CASSPWGAGTGQLYF.

With respect to this clone: Gene names and germline match the mouse. CDR3 in amino acids: CASSLPGQGFYEQYF. The CDR3 bases that were read are TGTGCAAGCAGCTTGCCGGGACAGGGGTTCTATGAACAGTAC. The genes are TRBV16 and TRBJ2-7, with 10 positions matching TRBD1. The read terminates 1 residue before the CDR3 end, so the remaining end is supplied by the germline J gene. After removal of 3 bases from V and 3 bases from J, the junction contained 5 bases not matched to a gene. The V gene's germline CDR1 is SGHSA and CDR2 FRNQAP. The CDR3 has 15 amino acids.

This clone appeared a few times. Gene labels here are mouse ones. The read terminates 1 residue before the CDR3 end, so the remaining end is supplied by the germline J gene. V is TRBV26 and J is TRBJ1-4, with TRBD1 matching 10 bases. The CDR3 sequence is 15 residues long. The germline V gene has CDR1 KGHPV and CDR2 FQNQEV (reference sequence). Losses at the gene ends were 2 bases for V and 6 bases for J; bases not matched to a gene: 3. The part of the CDR3 DNA that was read is TGTGCCAGCAGTCTGCCGACAGGGGGCTACGAAAGATTATTT. Amino acids: CASSLPTGGYERLF. The whole CDR3 is CASSLPTGGYERLFF.

On this clone: Genes and germline are mouse. The CDR3 end lies 1 residue beyond the end of the read and is filled in from the germline J gene. The V gene is TRBV23, the J gene TRBJ2-3; TRBD2, the D gene given by the table, was not confirmed from the DNA. Germline loops: CDR1 KGHTA, CDR2 FQNQQP. The CDR3 spans 15 residues. The covered CDR3 bases are TGCTCCGGCAGGACGGGACTGGGGGGCGCAGAAACGCTGTAT. Amino acid sequence: CSGRTGLGGAETLY. The CDR3, in full, reads CSGRTGLGGAETLYF.

This clone showed up just a few times. Genes and germline come from the mouse. The read halts 1 residue ahead of the CDR3 end, with the missing end drawn from the germline J gene. V is TRBV5 and J is TRBJ2-1; 11 nucleotides match TRBD1. Looked up from germline, CDR1 is LGHNA and CDR2 is YNLKQL (reference sequence). This CDR3 spans 15 amino acids. Trimming cost V 4 bases and J 1 base; bases outside gene matches: 0. Incomplete CDR3 DNA: TGTGCCAGCAGCCGGGACAGGGGGAACTATGCTGAGCAGTTC. This codes for CASSRDRGNYAEQF. The whole CDR3 is CASSRDRGNYAEQFF.

Regarding this clone: Gene and germline names: mouse. Read sequence stops 1 residue before the CDR3 end, and the germline J gene provides the missing end. The V gene is TRBV26, the J gene TRBJ2-7; TRBD1 is a possible D gene (5 bases). The germline V and J ends were trimmed by 2 bases and 0 bases, with 8 bases remaining between them. Germline V gives CDR1 KGHPV, CDR2 FQNQEV (reference sequence). The CDR3 runs 14 residues. CDR3: CASSLPGPSYEQYF. The sequenced CDR3 bases are TGTGCCAGCAGTCTGCCAGGGCCCTCCTATGAACAGTAC.

This clone was found a few times. Gene names are mouse gene names. Read sequence stops 1 residue before the CDR3 end, and the germline J gene provides the missing end. V is TRBV19 and J is TRBJ1-2; D remains unclear. Germline assignment: CDR1 FNHDT and CDR2 SITEND (reference sequence). CDR3 size: 11 residues. Trimming stripped 6 bases from V and 0 bases from J, with 3 bases between. CDR3 loop: CASTANSDYTF. CDR3 DNA, as far as it was read: TGTGCCAGCACCGCAAACTCCGACTACACC.

As for this clone: Gene names are the mouse ones. The read finishes 1 residue shy of the CDR3 end, and the germline J gene is used to complete it. The rearrangement links TRBV13-1 to TRBJ2-2, with 10 bases aligning to TRBD2. The V gene end was trimmed by 0 bases and the J gene end by 7 bases; junction bases not matched to a gene: 3. This CDR3 comprises 15 residues. Germline CDR1 reads NSHNY; CDR2 reads SYGAGN. CDR3 residues: CASSDAWGGGGQLYF. The covered CDR3 bases are TGTGCCAGCAGTGATGCCTGGGGGGGCGGCGGGCAGCTCTAC.

This clone was detected only a few times. Gene names are the mouse ones. The CDR3 spells CASSFGNERLFF. The CDR3 bases that were read are TGTGCTAGCAGTTTTGGCAACGAAAGATTATTT. This chain joins TRBV29 and TRBJ1-4; D not certain. The read ends 1 residue before the CDR3 terminus; that terminus is restored from the germline J gene. Germline CDR1 MSHET, CDR2 SYDVDS. V gave up 3 bases and J gave up 4 bases, with 3 bases separating them. This CDR3 has 12 amino acids.

There are a few counts of this clone. Here the gene names and germline are mouse. The read stops 1 residue short of the end of the CDR3; the missing end is completed from the germline J gene. The genes are TRBV13-2 and TRBJ1-3; TRBD1 aligns across 10 bases. The CDR3 sequence is 15 residues long. Trimming removed 5 bases from V and 4 bases from J; junction bases left unmatched: 6. From germline, CDR1 is NNHNN and CDR2 SYGAGS (reference sequence). CDR3 sequence: CASGYRDRGGNTLYF. The CDR3 bases that were read are TGTGCCAGCGGGTACCGGGACAGGGGAGGAAATACGCTCTAT.

Comment on this clone: The listed genes are named as in mouse. The sequenced part of the CDR3 DNA is TGTGCCAGCAGACGACAGAACGAAAGATTATTT. It yields the protein CASRRQNERLF. The full CDR3 is CASRRQNERLFF. The J gene is TRBJ1-4, the V gene TRBV3; possibly TRBD1 for D (5 bases). The CDR3 end falls 1 residue outside the read, so it is completed with the germline J gene. V lost 6 bases to trimming and J lost 5 bases, with 7 bases between them. This CDR3 is 12 amino acids long. Germline V CDR1 and CDR2: SNHLY, FYNGKV (reference sequence). Supplemented by reference TRBV3 and TRBJ1-4, the full variable domain reads GPKVLQIPSHQIIDMGQMVTLNCDPVSNHLYFYWYKQILGQQMEFLVNFYNGKVMEKSKLFKDQFSVERPDGSYFTLKIQPTALEDSAVYFCASRRQNERLFFGHGTKLSVL.

With regard to this clone: The genes are named according to mouse. Read sequence stops 1 residue before the CDR3 end, and the germline J gene provides the missing end. The gene calls are TRBV26 and TRBJ2-7; D uncertain. Deletions cut 3 bases from V and 2 bases from J, with 5 bases between. Germline values: CDR1 KGHPV, CDR2 FQNQEV (reference sequence). The CDR3 is 12 residues long. The part of the CDR3 DNA that was read is TGTGCCAGCAGTCTCGGCACCTATGAACAGTAC. Residues: CASSLGTYEQY. The complete CDR3 sequence is CASSLGTYEQYF.

To note about this clone: Genes here carry mouse names. The CDR3 bases that were read are TGTGCCAGCAGCCTCCCGGGACAGGGGGAAGTCTTC. Translating it yields CASSLPGQGEVF. The full-length CDR3 reads as CASSLPGQGEVFF. V and J are TRBV3 and TRBJ1-1; 10 nucleotides line up with TRBD1. The sequence runs out 1 residue before the end of the CDR3; the remainder is reconstructed from the germline J gene. The CDR3 consists of 13 residues. With V trimmed by 5 bases and J by 8 bases, 5 bases remained unmatched. Germline V gene data show CDR1 as SNHLY and CDR2 as FYNGKV (reference sequence).

On this clone: Gene names and germline match the mouse. The read stops 1 residue short of the end of the CDR3; the missing end is completed from the germline J gene. The chain employs TRBV13-1 and TRBJ1-1; a weak D match, TRBD1 (5 bases). Germline-derived CDR1 and CDR2 are NSHNY and SYGAGN. The CDR3 spans 14 residues. Trimming removed 3 bases from V and 1 base from J, with 10 bases in between. CDR3 residues: CASSAGRVNTEVFF. Partial CDR3 DNA: TGTGCCAGCAGTGCAGGGAGGGTAAACACAGAAGTCTTC.

As concerns this clone: Gene labels here are mouse ones. The read terminates 1 residue ahead of where the CDR3 ends, so the germline J gene completes it. The chain links TRBV3 to TRBJ1-1; D uncertain. The germline gives CDR1 SNHLY, CDR2 FYNGKV (reference sequence). The length of the CDR3 is 15 residues. V dropped 1 base and J dropped 0 bases, with 9 bases sitting between them. The sequenced CDR3 bases are TGTGCCAGCAGCTTAGTCGCAGGCGCAAACACAGAAGTCTTC. Amino acid sequence: CASSLVAGANTEVF. The CDR3 in its entirety is CASSLVAGANTEVFF.

Note on this clone: Mouse names are used for the genes. From the germline J gene comes the end of the CDR3, since the read stops 1 residue before it. V gene TRBV26 combines with J gene TRBJ1-1; maybe TRBD1 (6 bases). Germline CDR1 reads KGHPV; CDR2 reads FQNQEV (reference sequence). This CDR3 spans 11 amino acids. With 8 bases removed from V and 3 bases from J, the gap between germline ends came to 7 bases. The CDR3 DNA, read in part, is TGTGCCAGCTCAGGGGACACAGAAGTCTTC. It yields the protein CASSGDTEVF. The complete CDR3 protein is CASSGDTEVFF.

Concerning this clone itself: The gene names given are mouse names. The read ends 1 residue shy of where the CDR3 ends; the end is completed using the germline J gene. The chain is built from TRBV13-1 and TRBJ1-1; the match to TRBD1 covers 11 bases. V was pared by 3 bases and J by 0 bases, with 1 base of the junction left unmatched. Germline V gives CDR1 NSHNY, CDR2 SYGAGN. The CDR3 extends over 15 amino acids. The sequenced CDR3 bases are TGTGCCAGCAGTGGGGACAGGGGGACAAACACAGAAGTCTTC. As protein: CASSGDRGTNTEVF. The whole CDR3 is CASSGDRGTNTEVFF.

This clone turned up a few times. The genes are named according to mouse. The CDR3 extends 1 residue past the end of the read, so its final part is completed from the germline J gene. The rearrangement joins TRBV16 to TRBJ2-7; D is uncertain. Germline V CDR1 and CDR2: SGHSA, FRNQAP. The V gene lost 0 bases and the J gene lost 0 bases, with 6 bases spanning the gap. This CDR3 contains 14 residues. The CDR3 reads CASSLDFSSYEQYF. Partial CDR3 DNA: TGTGCAAGCAGCTTAGATTTCAGCTCCTATGAACAGTAC.

With respect to this clone: Gene names are mouse gene names. The read ends 1 residue before the CDR3 terminus; that terminus is restored from the germline J gene. The rearrangement uses TRBV1 and TRBJ1-1; D gene ambiguous. CDR3 size: 13 residues. Trimming removed 1 base at V and 4 bases at J, with 7 bases between. Germline CDR1 NSQYPW, CDR2 LRSPGD (reference sequence). Incomplete CDR3 DNA: TGCACCTGCAGTGCAGGGGAGGGCACAGAAGTCTTC. Its translation: CTCSAGEGTEVF. The entire CDR3 reads CTCSAGEGTEVFF.

This clone was picked up one time. Here the gene names and germline are mouse. The read is 1 residue too short to cover the CDR3 end, so that end is filled in from the germline J gene. This chain joins TRBV15 and TRBJ1-1; D unclear. The CDR3 has 13 amino acids. V lost 4 bases to trimming and J lost 2 bases, with 8 bases between them. Germline values: CDR1 SGHND, CDR2 FRSKSL. The CDR3 sequence: CASSSHTNTEVFF. The CDR3 DNA, read in part, is TGTGCCAGCAGTTCACATACCAACACAGAAGTCTTC.

In regard to this clone: Gene and germline names: mouse. The missing CDR3 end, 1 residue past where the read stops, is filled in from the germline J gene. This chain links TRBV26 with TRBJ2-3; D could derive from TRBD1 or TRBD2 (5 bases each). Trimming cost V 4 bases and J 1 base, with 12 bases left between them. In germline, CDR1 is KGHPV, CDR2 FQNQEV (reference sequence). This CDR3 comprises 15 residues. CDR3 DNA (partial): TGTGCCAGCAGTCCCCGGGGCAGGGGTGCAGAAACGCTGTAT. It is translated as CASSPRGRGAETLY. The CDR3 reads in full as CASSPRGRGAETLYF.

On this clone itself: The listed genes are named as in mouse. The CDR3 end lies 1 residue beyond the end of the read and is filled in from the germline J gene. The chain recombines TRBV19 with TRBJ2-1; 10 bases are a match to TRBD2. The germline gives CDR1 FNHDT, CDR2 SITEND (reference sequence). The CDR3 loop spans 15 amino acids. With 4 bases clipped from V and 3 bases from J, the junction kept 4 bases outside the gene matches. The CDR3 bases that were read are TGTGCCAGCAGTCCCGACTGGGGGGTCTATGCTGAGCAGTTC. Protein sequence: CASSPDWGVYAEQF. The CDR3 as a whole reads CASSPDWGVYAEQFF. Drawing the rest from reference TRBV19 and TRBJ2-1, the complete variable domain is GGIITQTPKFLIGQEGQKLTLKCQQNFNHDTMYWYRQDSGKGLRLIYYSITENDLQKGDLSEGYDASREKKSSFSLTVTSAQKNEMAVFLCASSPDWGVYAEQFFGPGTRLTVL.

Comments on this clone: The genes and germline here are from mouse. The read ends 1 residue before the CDR3 terminus; that terminus is restored from the germline J gene. The J gene is TRBJ2-4, the V gene TRBV16; D remains ambiguous. The CDR3 consists of 12 residues. From germline, CDR1 is SGHSA and CDR2 FRNQAP. Trimming pared 1 base from V and 7 bases from J, leaving 6 bases between. CDR3 region: CASSLVKDTLYF. The sequenced CDR3 bases are TGTGCAAGCAGCTTAGTCAAGGACACCTTGTAC.